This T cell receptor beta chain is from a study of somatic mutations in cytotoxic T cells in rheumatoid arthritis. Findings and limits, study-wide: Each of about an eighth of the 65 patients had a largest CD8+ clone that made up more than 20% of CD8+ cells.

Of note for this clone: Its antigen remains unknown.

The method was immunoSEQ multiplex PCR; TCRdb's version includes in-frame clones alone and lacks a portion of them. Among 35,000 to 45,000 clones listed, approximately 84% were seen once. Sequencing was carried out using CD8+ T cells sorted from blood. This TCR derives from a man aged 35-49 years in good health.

The DNA of the CDR3 is TGTGCCAGCAGCCAAGTGACAGAGATGAACACTGAAGCTTTCTTT. Translated: CASSQVTEMNTEAFF. The genes are TRBV4-2 and TRBJ1-1, with D tentatively TRBD1 (5 bases). Germline CDR1 and CDR2: LGHNA and YNFKEQ. V shed 1 base and J shed 0 bases, with 9 bases lying between them. This CDR3 comprises 15 residues.